This entry lists 15 T cell receptor beta chains sequenced from one sample in a study of blood T cells in healthy people across ages (dated by TCRdb to between 2014 and 2017). To prepare the library, 5' RACE was applied. Sequencing used an Illumina HiSeq 2500. A second roughly 6 to 12 cycle PCR used a sample-barcoded 5' primer and a J-beta primer mix. TCRdb reran the public reads through fastp at Q25 and MiXCR, keeping productive beta chains. CDR3 protein duplicates are merged, each entry listing the most common genes and DNA. The sample table shows roughly 860,000 distinct CDR3 sequences, and under 80% are seen once. The top ten hold roughly 25% of the sample. The sequencing input was blood. All receptors come from a man aged 25-45 years in good health.

The CDR3 DNA sequence: TGTGCCAGCAGCTTATGGGGTACAGGCAATCAGCCCCAGCATTTT. This sequence encodes CASSLWGTGNQPQHF. V and J are TRBV7-2 and TRBJ1-5; D is undetermined. The ends were cut back, 2 bases at V and 2 bases at J, with 10 bases in the middle. The germline V gene has CDR1 SGHTA and CDR2 FQGNSA. The CDR3 is made up of 15 amino acids.

V is TRBV20-1 and J is TRBJ2-7, with 10 bases lining up with TRBD1. The CDR3 is 16 residues long. Trimming took 3 bases from V and 5 from J; bases not matched to a gene: 13. The V gene's germline CDR1 is DFQATT and CDR2 SNEGSKA (reference sequence). The CDR3 DNA reads TGCAGTGCTAGGGACGGGACAGGGGTTAGGTCCGACGAGCAGTACTTC. The encoded protein is CSARDGTGVRSDEQYF.

The rearrangement links TRBV9 to TRBJ1-3, with 12 bases matching TRBD1. J lost 2 bases, V lost 4 bases, and 4 bases had no gene match. CDR3 length: 16 residues. Looked up from germline, CDR1 is SGDLS and CDR2 is YYNGEE. The CDR3 sequence: CASSRDRGPPGNTIYF. The CDR3 nucleotides are TGTGCCAGCAGCCGGGACAGGGGGCCTCCTGGAAACACCATATATTTT.

The rearrangement uses TRBV6-2 or TRBV6-3 and TRBJ2-3; TRBD2 agrees at 8 bases. Trimming cost V 6 bases and J 7 bases; bases outside gene matches: 9. The germline V gene encodes CDR1 MNHEY and CDR2 SVGEGT. The CDR3 totals 14 residues. The CDR3 DNA reads TGTGCCAGCAGACCCACCGGGGGGGGCAATACGCAGTATTTT. It yields the protein CASRPTGGGNTQYF.

This rearrangement joins TRBV20-1 to TRBJ2-3; TRBD2 matches 7 bases. The junction had 10 bases not matched to a gene; V was cut back by 3 bases and J by 1 base. The germline V gene encodes CDR1 DFQATT and CDR2 SNEGSKA (reference sequence). There are 16 residues in the CDR3. The CDR3 loop is CSASWGGGGGTDTQYF. The CDR3 coding sequence is TGCAGTGCTAGTTGGGGCGGGGGAGGGGGCACAGATACGCAGTATTTT.

This clonotype has a handful of counts. V is TRBV9 and J is TRBJ2-3; 10 positions match TRBD1. The V gene's germline CDR1 is SGDLS and CDR2 YYNGEE. The CDR3 is made up of 16 amino acids. The junction had 7 bases not matched to a gene; V was cut back by 3 bases and J by 3 bases. The CDR3 DNA follows: TGTGCCAGCAGCGCCCGCGGGACAGGGGTAACAGATACGCAGTATTTT. Translation: CASSARGTGVTDTQYF.

Here the CDR3 reads CASSVVAGLNSPLHF. DNA of the CDR3: TGTGCCAGCAGCGTAGTCGCAGGGCTTAATTCACCCCTCCACTTT. This rearrangement joins TRBV9 to TRBJ1-6; the D gene is possibly TRBD1 (5 bases). Germline V gene sequence: CDR1 SGDLS, CDR2 YYNGEE. The CDR3 totals 15 residues. The V and J ends lost 0 bases and 6 bases respectively, with 10 bases between them.

This chain connects TRBV5-1 to TRBJ2-3; 8 bases agree with TRBD2. The length of the CDR3 is 18 residues. After removal of 4 bases from V and 2 bases from J, the junction contained 15 bases not matched to a gene. Germline V gene lookup returns CDR1 SGHRS and CDR2 YFSETQ. The CDR3 sequence is CASSKEGQRETITDTQYF. CDR3 DNA: TGCGCCAGCAGCAAAGAAGGGCAGCGGGAGACGATCACAGATACGCAGTATTTT.

J is TRBJ2-6 and V is TRBV7-9; TRBD2 aligns across 10 bases. The CDR3 has 20 residues. From germline, CDR1 is SEHNR and CDR2 FQNEAQ (reference sequence). V gave up 3 bases and J gave up 2 bases; unmatched junction bases: 13. The CDR3 DNA reads as TGTGCCAGCAGCTTGCGACAGGCAGCGGGGGGGCCAGCTGGGGCCAACGTCCTGACTTTC. Translation gives CASSLRQAAGGPAGANVLTF. The variable domain in full, with the rest retrieved from reference TRBV7-9 and TRBJ2-6, is DTGVSQNPRHKITKRGQNVTFRCDPISEHNRLYWYRQTLGQGPEFLTYFQNEAQLEKSRLLSDRFSAERPKGSFSTLEIQRTEQGDSAMYLCASSLRQAAGGPAGANVLTFGAGSRLTVL.

The rearrangement links TRBV12-3 or TRBV12-4 to TRBJ1-2; possibly TRBD1 for D (6 bases). This CDR3 region has 14 residues. The V and J ends lost 1 base and 10 bases respectively, with 16 bases between them. The CDR3 sequence: CASSLDGGRFLYTF. CDR3 coding DNA: TGTGCCAGCAGTTTAGATGGGGGGCGGTTTCTCTACACCTTC.

The chain combines TRBV5-1 with TRBJ2-1; 8 positions agree with TRBD2. Germline V gene sequence: CDR1 SGHRS, CDR2 YFSETQ. V lost 2 bases and J lost 8; bases outside the gene matches: 9. The CDR3 runs 15 residues. CDR3 nucleotide sequence: TGCGCCAGCAGCTTCACCGGGACTAGGGGCGATGAGCAGTTCTTC. Protein: CASSFTGTRGDEQFF. The complete variable domain, with remaining parts taken from reference TRBV5-1 and TRBJ2-1, reads KAGVTQTPRYLIKTRGQQVTLSCSPISGHRSVSWYQQTPGQGLQFLFEYFSETQRNKGNFPGRFSGRQFSNSRSEMNVSTLELGDSALYLCASSFTGTRGDEQFFGPGTRLTVL.

V and J are TRBV20-1 and TRBJ2-4; D uncertain. The J call is doubtful: the DNA matches TRBJ2-7 better. Germline CDR1 reads DFQATT; CDR2 reads SNEGSKA (reference sequence). The CDR3 sequence is 14 residues long. DNA for the CDR3: TGCAGTGCTAACCAAGGGATGGGCTCCTACGAGCAGTACTTC. As protein: CSANQGMGSYEQYF.

This clonotype was observed once. The V and J genes are TRBV5-1 and TRBJ1-1; D remains ambiguous. V shed 4 bases and J shed 4 bases, with 5 bases lying between them. There are 11 residues in the CDR3. From germline, CDR1 is SGHRS and CDR2 YFSETQ. The CDR3 reads CASSIGTEAFF. The CDR3 DNA is TGCGCCAGCAGCATCGGCACTGAAGCTTTCTTT.

The chain uses TRBV10-3 and TRBJ2-4; maybe TRBD1 (6 bases). The assigned J gene may be wrong: the sequence end matches TRBJ2-7 better. CDR1 ENHRY and CDR2 SYGVKD come from the germline V gene. The CDR3 totals 15 residues. CDR3 bases: TGTGCCATCAGTGAACTCAGGGGAAGCTCCTACGAGCAGTACTTC. Its translation: CAISELRGSSYEQYF.

V usage is TRBV20-1 and J usage is TRBJ2-1; TRBD2 matches 14 bases. The DNA end is more similar to TRBJ2-7, so the J call may be wrong. The CDR3 covers 15 residues. The V gene's germline CDR1 is DFQATT and CDR2 SNEGSKA (reference sequence). CDR3 in amino acids: CSARRLAGGLNEQYF. The CDR3 nucleotides read TGCAGTGCTAGACGACTAGCGGGGGGGCTCAATGAGCAGTACTTC.